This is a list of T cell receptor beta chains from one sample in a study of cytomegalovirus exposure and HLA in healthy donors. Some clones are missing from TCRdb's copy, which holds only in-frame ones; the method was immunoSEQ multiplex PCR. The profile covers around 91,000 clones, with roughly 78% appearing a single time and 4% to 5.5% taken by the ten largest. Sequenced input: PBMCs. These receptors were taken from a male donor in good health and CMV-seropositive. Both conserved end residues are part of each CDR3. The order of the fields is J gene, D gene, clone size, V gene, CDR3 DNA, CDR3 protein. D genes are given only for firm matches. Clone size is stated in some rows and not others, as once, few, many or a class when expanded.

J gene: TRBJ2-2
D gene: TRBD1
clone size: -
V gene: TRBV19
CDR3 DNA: TGTGCCAGTAGTTATAAGTTAGGACAGGGGAAGAACACCGGGGAGCTGTTTTTT
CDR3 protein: CASSYKLGQGKNTGELFF

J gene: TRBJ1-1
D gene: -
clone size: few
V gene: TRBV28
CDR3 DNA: TGTGCCAGCACCCAACAAGGGGGACGGAGGAACACTGAAGCTTTCTTT
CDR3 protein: CASTQQGGRRNTEAFF

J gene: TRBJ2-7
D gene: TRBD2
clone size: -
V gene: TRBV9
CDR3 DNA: TGTGCCAGCAGCGGAACTAGCGGAGCCTACGAGCAGTACTTC
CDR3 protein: CASSGTSGAYEQYF

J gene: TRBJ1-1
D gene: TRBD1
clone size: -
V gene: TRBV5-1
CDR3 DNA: TGCGCCAGCAGCTTGGGGGACAGGGACATAGCTTTCTTT
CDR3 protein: CASSLGDRDIAFF

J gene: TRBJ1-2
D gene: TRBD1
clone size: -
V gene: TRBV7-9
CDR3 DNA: TGTGCCAGCAGCTTACCCGGACAGGGGGGTGGCTACACCTTC
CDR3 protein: CASSLPGQGGGYTF

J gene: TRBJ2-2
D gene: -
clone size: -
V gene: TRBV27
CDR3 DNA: TGTGCCAGCAGTGCAAGACAGTCCACCGGGGAGCTGTTTTTT
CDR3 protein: CASSARQSTGELFF

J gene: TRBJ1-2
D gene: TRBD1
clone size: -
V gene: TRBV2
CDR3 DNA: TGTGCCAGCTCCCAAGGGGGCAGAACTAACTATGGCTACACCTTC
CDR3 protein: CASSQGGRTNYGYTF

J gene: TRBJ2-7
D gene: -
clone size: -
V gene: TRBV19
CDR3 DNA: TGTGCCAGTAGTATCCCCGATGGGGGACATTTCTACGAGCAGTACTTC
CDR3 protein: CASSIPDGGHFYEQYF

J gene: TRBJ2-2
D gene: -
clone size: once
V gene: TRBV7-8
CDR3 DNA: TGTGCCAGCAGCTTAGCGCGGGGGACAGGGAACACCGGGGAGCTGTTTTTT
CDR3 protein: CASSLARGTGNTGELFF

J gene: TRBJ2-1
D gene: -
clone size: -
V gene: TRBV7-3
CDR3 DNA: TGTGCCAGCAGCTTAAGGGGCGACGTATACAATGAGCAGTTCTTC
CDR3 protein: CASSLRGDVYNEQFF

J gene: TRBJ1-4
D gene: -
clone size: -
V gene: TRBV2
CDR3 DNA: TGTGCCAGCATCCCACCCACCGGAGAGGCTAATGAAAAACTGTTTTTT
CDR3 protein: CASIPPTGEANEKLFF

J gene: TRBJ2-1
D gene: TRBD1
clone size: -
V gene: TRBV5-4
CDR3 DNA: TGTGCCAGCAGCTCAGGGGGCATTTCCTACAATGAGCAGTTCTTC
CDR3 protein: CASSSGGISYNEQFF

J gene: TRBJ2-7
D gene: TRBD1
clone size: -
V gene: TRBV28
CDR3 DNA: TGTGCCAGCCGAGCACCAAGGGACAGGGGTTCCTACGAGCAGTACTTC
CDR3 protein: CASRAPRDRGSYEQYF

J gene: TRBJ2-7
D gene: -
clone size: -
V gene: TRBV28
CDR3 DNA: TGTGCCAGCAGTTTACCGCTGAGGGAGCAGTACTTC
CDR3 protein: CASSLPLREQYF

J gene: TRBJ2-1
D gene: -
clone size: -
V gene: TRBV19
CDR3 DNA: TGTGCCAGTAGTTGGACAGACAATGAGCAGTTCTTC
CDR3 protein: CASSWTDNEQFF

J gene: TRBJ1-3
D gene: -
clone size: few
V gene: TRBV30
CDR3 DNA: TGTGCCTGGAGGGGGGGACTTATTGGAAACACCATATATTTT
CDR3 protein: CAWRGGLIGNTIYF

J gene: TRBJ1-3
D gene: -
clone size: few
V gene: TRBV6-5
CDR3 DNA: TGTGCCAGCAGTTACTCGGCAGGGGACTCTGGAAACACCATATATTTT
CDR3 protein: CASSYSAGDSGNTIYF

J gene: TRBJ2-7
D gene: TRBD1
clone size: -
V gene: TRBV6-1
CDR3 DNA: TGTGCCAGCAGTGATAGGACAGGGGTATTCCACGAGCAGTACTTC
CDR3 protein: CASSDRTGVFHEQYF

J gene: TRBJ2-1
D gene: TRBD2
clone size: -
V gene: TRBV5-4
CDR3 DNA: TGTGCCAGCAGCCCTGGGACTAGCGGTGGTGAGCAGTTCTTC
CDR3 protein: CASSPGTSGGEQFF

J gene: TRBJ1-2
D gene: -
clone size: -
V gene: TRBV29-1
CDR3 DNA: TGCAGCGTTGAAGATCCGGCACAGGGAAGGGCCTATGGCTACACCTTC
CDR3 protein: CSVEDPAQGRAYGYTF

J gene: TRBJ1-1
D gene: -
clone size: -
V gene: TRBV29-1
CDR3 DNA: TGCAGCGGCGACAGTGGCGGCACTGAAGCTTTCTTT
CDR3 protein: CSGDSGGTEAFF

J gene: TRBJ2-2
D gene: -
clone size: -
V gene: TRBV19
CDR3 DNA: TGTGCCAGTAGTTCAGGGGCCAGGTTCGGGGAGCTGTTTTTT
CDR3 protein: CASSSGARFGELFF

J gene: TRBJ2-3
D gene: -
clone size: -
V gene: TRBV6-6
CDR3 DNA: TGTGCCAGCAGTTTAGGAGCGGTTAGCACAGATACGCAGTATTTT
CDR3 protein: CASSLGAVSTDTQYF

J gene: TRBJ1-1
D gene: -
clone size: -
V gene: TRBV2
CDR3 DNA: TGTGCCAGCAGTCCAGGGAAGGAGAACACTGAAGCTTTCTTT
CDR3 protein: CASSPGKENTEAFF

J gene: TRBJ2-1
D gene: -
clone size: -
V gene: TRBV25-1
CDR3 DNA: TGTGCCAGCAGTGGCGTTGCTAATGAGCAGTTCTTC
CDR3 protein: CASSGVANEQFF

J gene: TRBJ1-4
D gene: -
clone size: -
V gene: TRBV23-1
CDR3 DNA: TGCGCCAGCACTCACATCAGGGAAGCTAATGAAAAACTGTTTTTT
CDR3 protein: CASTHIREANEKLFF

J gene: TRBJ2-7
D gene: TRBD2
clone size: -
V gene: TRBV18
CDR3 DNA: TGTGCCAGCTCACCGAAGCGGGGGGTTCTCGACGAGCAGTACTTC
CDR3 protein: CASSPKRGVLDEQYF

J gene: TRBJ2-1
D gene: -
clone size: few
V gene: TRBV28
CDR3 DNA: TGTGCCACCTCCAGGGGAAATGAGCAGTTCTTC
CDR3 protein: CATSRGNEQFF

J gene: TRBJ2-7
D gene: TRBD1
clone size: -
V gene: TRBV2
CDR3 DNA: TGTGCCACTAACCGGGACAGGGGGGAGCAGTACTTC
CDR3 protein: CATNRDRGEQYF

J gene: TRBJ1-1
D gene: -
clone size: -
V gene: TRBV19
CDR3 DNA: TGTGCCAGTAGGACACAGTGGTATACTGAAGCTTTCTTT
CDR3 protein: CASRTQWYTEAFF

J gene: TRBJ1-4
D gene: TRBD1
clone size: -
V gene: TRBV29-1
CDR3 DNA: TGCAGCGTGGGACAGCCCCGACAGATAATTTTT
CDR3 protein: CSVGQPRQIIF

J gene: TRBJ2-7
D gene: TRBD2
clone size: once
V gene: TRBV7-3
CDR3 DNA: TGTGCCAGCAGCGAGGGACTAGCGGGGGGAAGGTACGAGCAGTACTTC
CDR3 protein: CASSEGLAGGRYEQYF

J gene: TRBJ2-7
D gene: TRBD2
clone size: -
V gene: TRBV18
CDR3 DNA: TGTGCCAGCTCAACCACCACTAGCGGTTTATCCTACGAGCAGTACTTC
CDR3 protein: CASSTTTSGLSYEQYF

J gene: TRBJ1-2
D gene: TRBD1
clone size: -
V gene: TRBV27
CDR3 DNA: TGTGCCAGCAGCCTAAACAGGGGAGGAGGCTACACCTTC
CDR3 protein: CASSLNRGGGYTF

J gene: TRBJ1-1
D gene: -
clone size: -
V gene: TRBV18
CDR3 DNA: TGTGCCAGCTCACCAACAGGGTCGGCGATGAACACTGAAGCTTTCTTT
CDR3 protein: CASSPTGSAMNTEAFF

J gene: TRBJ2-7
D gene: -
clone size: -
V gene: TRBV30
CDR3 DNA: TGTGCCTACGCGGAGGTAAGCTACGAGCAGTACTTC
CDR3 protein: CAYAEVSYEQYF

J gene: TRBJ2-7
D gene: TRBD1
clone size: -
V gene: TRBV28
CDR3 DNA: TGTGCCAGCAGTTTTCACAGGGGTAGGGTTTACGAGCAGTACTTC
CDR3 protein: CASSFHRGRVYEQYF

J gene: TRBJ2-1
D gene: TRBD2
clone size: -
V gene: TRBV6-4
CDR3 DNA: TGTGCCAGCAGTGTAGTCTGGACTAGCAATGAGCAGTTCTTC
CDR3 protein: CASSVVWTSNEQFF

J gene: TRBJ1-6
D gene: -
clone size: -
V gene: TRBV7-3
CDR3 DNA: TGTGCCAGCAGCATCGGACAGTATAATTCACCCCTCCACTTT
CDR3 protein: CASSIGQYNSPLHF

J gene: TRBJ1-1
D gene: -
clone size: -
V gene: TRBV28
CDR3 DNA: TGTGCCAGCAGATCAACAGGGTACACTGAAGCTTTCTTT
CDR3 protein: CASRSTGYTEAFF

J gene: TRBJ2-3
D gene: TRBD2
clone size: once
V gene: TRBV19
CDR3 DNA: TGTGCCAGTAGTACCCGGGGGGTCGACTGGGGTACAGATACGCAGTATTTT
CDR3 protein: CASSTRGVDWGTDTQYF

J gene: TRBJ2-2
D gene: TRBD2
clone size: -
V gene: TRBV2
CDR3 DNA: TGTGCCAGCAGCTGGACTAGCGGGGGAGTGAACACCGGGGAGCTGTTTTTT
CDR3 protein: CASSWTSGGVNTGELFF

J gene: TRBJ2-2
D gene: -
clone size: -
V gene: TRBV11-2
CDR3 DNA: TGTGCCAGCAGCTTAGGTCTTAACACCGGGGAGCTGTTTTTT
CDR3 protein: CASSLGLNTGELFF

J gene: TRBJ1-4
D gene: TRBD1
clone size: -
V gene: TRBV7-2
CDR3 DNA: TGTGCCAGCAGCTTCGACAGGGGAGATGAAAAACTGTTTTTT
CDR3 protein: CASSFDRGDEKLFF

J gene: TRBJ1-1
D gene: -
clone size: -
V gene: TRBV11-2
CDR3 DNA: TGTGCCAGCAGCTTAGGGGGGGAGGGACGACTCTCGAACACTGAAGCTTTCTTT
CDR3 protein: CASSLGGEGRLSNTEAFF

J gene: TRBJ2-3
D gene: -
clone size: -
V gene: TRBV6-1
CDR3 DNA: TGTGCCAGCAGGCGGGACAGCAGCACAGATACGCAGTATTTT
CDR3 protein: CASRRDSSTDTQYF

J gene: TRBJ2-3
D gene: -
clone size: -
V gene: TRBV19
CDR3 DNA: TGTGCCAGTAGTTCCCGGGGGGCCATCATTGTGGCAGATACGCAGTATTTT
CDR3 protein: CASSSRGAIIVADTQYF

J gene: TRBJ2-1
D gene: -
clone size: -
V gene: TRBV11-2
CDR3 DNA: TGTGCCAGCAGCCCTAATCTCGGCAGTCGGAGCGATGAGCAGTTCTTC
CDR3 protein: CASSPNLGSRSDEQFF

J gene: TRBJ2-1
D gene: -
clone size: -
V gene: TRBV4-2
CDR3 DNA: TGTGCCAGCAGCCAAGAGGAAACGATAAGCGATGAGCAGTTCTTC
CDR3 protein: CASSQEETISDEQFF

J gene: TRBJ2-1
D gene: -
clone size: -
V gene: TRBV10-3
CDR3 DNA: TGTGCCATCAGTAGTGTCGGTGAGCAGTTCTTC
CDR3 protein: CAISSVGEQFF

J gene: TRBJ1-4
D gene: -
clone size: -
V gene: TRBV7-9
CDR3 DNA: TGTGCCAGCAGCTTCAGGCAGGGCGGAGAAAAACTGTTTTTT
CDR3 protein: CASSFRQGGEKLFF

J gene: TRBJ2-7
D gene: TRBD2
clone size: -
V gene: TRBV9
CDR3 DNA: TGTGCCAGCACGCGGGGGACGTTTTCCTACGAGCAGTACTTC
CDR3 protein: CASTRGTFSYEQYF

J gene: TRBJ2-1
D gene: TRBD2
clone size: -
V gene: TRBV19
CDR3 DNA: TGTGCCAGTAGTATAGTAGCGGGAGGATTAAATGAGCAGTTCTTC
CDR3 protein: CASSIVAGGLNEQFF

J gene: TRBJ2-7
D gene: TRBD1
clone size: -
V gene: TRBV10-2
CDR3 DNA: TGCGCCAGCAGCCCGGGACAGGGGGGCTACGAGCAGTACTTC
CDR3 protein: CASSPGQGGYEQYF

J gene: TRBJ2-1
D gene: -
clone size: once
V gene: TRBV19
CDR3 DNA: TGTGCCAGTAGTAGCGTTTCCTACAATGAGCAGTTCTTC
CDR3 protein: CASSSVSYNEQFF